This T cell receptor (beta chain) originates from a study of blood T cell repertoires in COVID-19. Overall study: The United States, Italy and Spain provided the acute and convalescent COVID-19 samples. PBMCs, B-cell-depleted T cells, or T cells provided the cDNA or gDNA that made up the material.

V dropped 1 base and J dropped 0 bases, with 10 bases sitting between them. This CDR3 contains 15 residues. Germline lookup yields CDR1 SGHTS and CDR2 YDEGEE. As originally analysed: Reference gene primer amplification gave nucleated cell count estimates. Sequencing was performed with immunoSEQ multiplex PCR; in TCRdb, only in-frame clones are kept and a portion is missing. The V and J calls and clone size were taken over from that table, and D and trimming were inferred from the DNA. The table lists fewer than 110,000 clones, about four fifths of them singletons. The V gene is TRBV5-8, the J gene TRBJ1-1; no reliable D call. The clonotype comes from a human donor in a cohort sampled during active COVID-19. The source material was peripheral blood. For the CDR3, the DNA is TGTGCCAGCAGCTTGTCGGTCCCTCTGAACACTGAAGCTTTCTTT. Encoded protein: CASSLSVPLNTEAFF.